This entry concerns a single T cell receptor beta chain. Ten or more counts support this clonotype. There is no known antigen for this receptor. No quality values exist for individual bases; no much larger clone is one base distant. This record comes from a study of T cells in Graves' hyperthyroidism and ophthalmopathy (dated by TCRdb to about 2019). About the study as a whole: Peripheral blood was collected at initial diagnosis, before any treatment. TCR V-J signatures able to tell the groups apart were searched for in a discovery cohort of 90 to 100 patients, of whom more than 40 had Graves' ophthalmopathy and around 58 had stable Graves' hyperthyroidism. Prospective prediction of ophthalmopathy was tested in an independent validation cohort consisting of roughly 20 hyperthyroidism patients and some 15 patients who later progressed to ophthalmopathy. The roughly 100 discovery patients were randomly split 7:3 into training and test sets. In more than 5 Graves' hyperthyroidism patients, the study also compared T-cell repertoires from thyroid tissue with T-cell repertoires from blood. Following sampling, methimazole starting at 30 mg daily was given to hyperthyroidism patients, and high-dose intravenous methylprednisolone was given to ophthalmopathy patients. The paper describes TCR Vbeta CDR3 sequencing of 135 peripheral blood samples, made up of 43 ophthalmopathy patients, 70 to 75 hyperthyroidism patients and 17 progressor patients.

Ophthalmopathy patients had moderately to severely active disease, with a Clinical Activity Score of 3 or more, a NOSPECS grade of 4 or more, and a disease duration of less than 3 months. Patients with uncontrolled infections, other autoimmune diseases, pregnancy or lactation were excluded. Diagnoses were based on clinical symptoms, serum thyroxine and TRAb, thyroid ultrasound and orbital computed tomography. PBMCs were isolated from around 10 ml of fresh peripheral blood by Ficoll-Paque density gradient centrifugation. Total RNA was extracted using Trizol reagent, and RNA quality was assessed on an Agilent 2100 Bioanalyzer. The investigation overall reported the following: A model built on a 13 V-J signature distinguished ophthalmopathy from stable hyperthyroidism, reaching over 85% sensitivity and about 81% specificity in cross-validation and 80%/75% in testing. In validation, progression to ophthalmopathy was predicted by the model with 70.59% sensitivity and 72% to 85% specificity, a median of approximately 7.1 months before onset. No statistical method was used to fix the sample size in advance, and group allocation was not hidden from the investigators. Blood samples also contained most of the expanded thyroid clonotypes (frequency above 0.001), which suggests that blood repertoires may reflect thyroid immune responses.

Amplification of TCR beta CDR3 regions was carried out from RNA transcripts. For the first round of RT-PCR on the TCR CDR3, the HTBI primer set was used together with the Qiagen OneStep RT-PCR kit. Libraries were constructed in a second round of multiplex PCR, after which size selection and purification were performed. Libraries were sequenced paired-end with 100 bp reads on an Illumina HiSeq2000. The original methods were these. SOAPnuke was used to process the raw data, with reads discarded if the reads contained adapters or uncalled bases, had a mean Phred below 15, or lacked an exact constant-primer or identifier match. High-quality paired reads were merged with COPE v1.2.5, and unique nucleotide sequences were defined as clonotypes. MiTCR v1.1 was used to align clonotypes to the IMGT TRBV, TRBD and TRBJ reference segments. Analysis was restricted to V-J combinations with a frequency above 0.0001, which covered 99.2% of repertoires. A TCS score was defined as the ratio of F50 (clonal expansion) to E x V (chaos), with BLOSUM62-based TCRdist applied between CDR3 peptides within each V-J. Welch's t-statistics and random forest reduced just over 500 V-J features to under 15, which were used in a naive Bayes classifier (R e1071). TCRdb itself trimmed the public reads at Q25 with fastp, ran MiXCR and retained productive beta chains. Rows are combined by CDR3 protein, so each entry shows the most common genes and DNA. TCRdb assigned the V and J calls; the authors' analysis was not used. The sample contains over 500,000 distinct CDR3 sequences, around 15% of them found a single time. About 31% of the sample goes to the ten largest clones.

CDR1 and CDR2, looked up from the germline V gene (reference sequence), are DFQATT and SNEGSKA. From the cysteine through the phenylalanine, the CDR3 covers 14 amino acids. The entry retains the CDR3 DNA only, 42 bases that are in frame from base 1. V was cut back by 4 bases and J by 0 bases, leaving a gap of 13 bases between them. The TCR sequence derives from a woman in her twenties or thirties with Graves' ophthalmopathy. The chain couples TRBV20-1 to TRBJ2-7; a confident D gene designation cannot be given. The source material was blood. The nucleotides are TGCAGTGCTAACCCCAGAGGTCACTCCTACGAGCAGTACTTC. Translated, this gives CSANPRGHSYEQYF.